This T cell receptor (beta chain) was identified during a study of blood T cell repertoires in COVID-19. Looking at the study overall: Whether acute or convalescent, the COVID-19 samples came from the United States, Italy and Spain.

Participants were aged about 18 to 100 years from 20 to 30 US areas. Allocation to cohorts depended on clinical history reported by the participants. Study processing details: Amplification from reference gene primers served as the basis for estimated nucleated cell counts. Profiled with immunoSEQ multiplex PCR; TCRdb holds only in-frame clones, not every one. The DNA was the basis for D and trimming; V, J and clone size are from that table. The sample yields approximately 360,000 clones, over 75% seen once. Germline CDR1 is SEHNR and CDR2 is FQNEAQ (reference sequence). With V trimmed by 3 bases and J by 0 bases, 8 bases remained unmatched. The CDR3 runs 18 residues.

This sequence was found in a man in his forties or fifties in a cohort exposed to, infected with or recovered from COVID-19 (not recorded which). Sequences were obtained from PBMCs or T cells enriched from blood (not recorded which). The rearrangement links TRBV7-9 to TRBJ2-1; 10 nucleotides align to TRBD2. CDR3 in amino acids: CASSFGTSALRSYNEQFF. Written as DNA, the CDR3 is TGTGCCAGCAGCTTCGGGACTAGCGCGCTTCGCTCCTACAATGAGCAGTTCTTC. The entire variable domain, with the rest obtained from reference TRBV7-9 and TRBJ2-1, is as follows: DTGVSQNPRHKITKRGQNVTFRCDPISEHNRLYWYRQTLGQGPEFLTYFQNEAQLEKSRLLSDRFSAERPKGSFSTLEIQRTEQGDSAMYLCASSFGTSALRSYNEQFFGPGTRLTVL.